This TCR beta chain was recorded in a study of blood T cells in healthy people across ages. There are a few counts of this clonotype. Aged roughly 6 to 100, donors were systemically healthy Caucasians from Russia. CDR3 length: 17 residues. Using a J-beta primer mix together with a sample-barcoded 5' primer, a second PCR was run for roughly 6 to 11 cycles. Each cDNA molecule, via a template-switch adaptor with 12 random nucleotides, was tagged. TCRdb reanalysed the 5' RACE reads using MiXCR and keeps one entry per CDR3 protein. The sample includes roughly 1.7 million distinct CDR3 sequences, around 35% seen only once; the top ten take over 9%.

This chain links TRBV21-1 with TRBJ2-1; the table's D call of TRBD2 was not tested on the DNA. TRBV21-1 is a pseudogene locus. The source material was blood. This clonotype originated in a woman under 40 in good health. The CDR3 DNA reads TGTGCCAGCCTCGGAGTGAGACGCGGACCGGAGGACAATGAGCAGTTCTTC. This encodes CASLGVRRGPEDNEQFF.